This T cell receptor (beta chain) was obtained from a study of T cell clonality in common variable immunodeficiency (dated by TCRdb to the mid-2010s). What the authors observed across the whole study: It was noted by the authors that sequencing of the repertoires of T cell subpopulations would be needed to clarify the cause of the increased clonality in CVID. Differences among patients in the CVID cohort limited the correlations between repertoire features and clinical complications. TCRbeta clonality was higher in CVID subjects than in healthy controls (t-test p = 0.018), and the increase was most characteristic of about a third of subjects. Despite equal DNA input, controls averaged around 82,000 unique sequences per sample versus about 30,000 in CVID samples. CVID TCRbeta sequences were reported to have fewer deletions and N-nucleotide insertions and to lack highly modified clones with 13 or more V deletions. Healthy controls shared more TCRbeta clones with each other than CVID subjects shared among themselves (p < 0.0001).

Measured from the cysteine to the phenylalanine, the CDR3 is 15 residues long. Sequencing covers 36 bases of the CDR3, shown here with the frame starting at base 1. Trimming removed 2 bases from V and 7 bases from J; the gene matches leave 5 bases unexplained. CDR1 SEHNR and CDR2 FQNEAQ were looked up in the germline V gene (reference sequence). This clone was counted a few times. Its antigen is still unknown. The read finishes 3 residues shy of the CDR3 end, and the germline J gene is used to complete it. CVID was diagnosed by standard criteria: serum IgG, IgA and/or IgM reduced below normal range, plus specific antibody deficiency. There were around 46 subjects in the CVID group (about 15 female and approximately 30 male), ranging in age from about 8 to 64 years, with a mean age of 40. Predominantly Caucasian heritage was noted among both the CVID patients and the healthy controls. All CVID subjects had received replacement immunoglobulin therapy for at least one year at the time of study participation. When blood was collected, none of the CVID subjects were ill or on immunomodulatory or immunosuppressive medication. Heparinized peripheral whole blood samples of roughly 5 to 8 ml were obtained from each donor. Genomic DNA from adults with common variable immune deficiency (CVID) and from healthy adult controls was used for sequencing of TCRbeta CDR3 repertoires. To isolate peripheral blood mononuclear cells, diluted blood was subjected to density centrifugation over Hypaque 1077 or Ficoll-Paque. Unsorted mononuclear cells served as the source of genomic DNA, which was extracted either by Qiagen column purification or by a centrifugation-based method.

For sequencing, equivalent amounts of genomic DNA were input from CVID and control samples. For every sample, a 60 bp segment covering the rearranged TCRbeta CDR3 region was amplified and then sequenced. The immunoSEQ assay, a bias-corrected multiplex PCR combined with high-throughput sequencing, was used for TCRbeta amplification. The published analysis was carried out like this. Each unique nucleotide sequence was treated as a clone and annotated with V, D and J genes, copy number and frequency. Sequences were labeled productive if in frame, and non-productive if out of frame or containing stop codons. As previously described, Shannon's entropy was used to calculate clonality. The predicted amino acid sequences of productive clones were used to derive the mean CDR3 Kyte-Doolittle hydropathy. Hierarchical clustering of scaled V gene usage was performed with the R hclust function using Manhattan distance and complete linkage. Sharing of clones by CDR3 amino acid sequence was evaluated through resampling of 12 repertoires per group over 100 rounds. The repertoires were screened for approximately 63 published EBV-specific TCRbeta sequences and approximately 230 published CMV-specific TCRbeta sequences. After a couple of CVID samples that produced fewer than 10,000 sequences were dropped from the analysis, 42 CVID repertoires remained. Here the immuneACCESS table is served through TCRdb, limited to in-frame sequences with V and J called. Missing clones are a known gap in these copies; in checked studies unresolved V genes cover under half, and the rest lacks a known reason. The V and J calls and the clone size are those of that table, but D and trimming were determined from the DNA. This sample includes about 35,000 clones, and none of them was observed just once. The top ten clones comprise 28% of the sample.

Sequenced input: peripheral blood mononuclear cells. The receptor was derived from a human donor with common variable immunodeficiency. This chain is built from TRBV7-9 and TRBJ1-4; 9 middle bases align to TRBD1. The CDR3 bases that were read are TGTGCCAGCAGCTTAAGACAGGGGGTCGGTGAAAAA. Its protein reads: CASSLRQGVGEK. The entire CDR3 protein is CASSLRQGVGEKLFF.